The 25 T cell receptor beta chains below were found in one sample sequenced in a study of T cell responses to AZD1222 COVID-19 vaccine. Here immunoSEQ multiplex PCR was the method, and the copy in TCRdb shows in-frame clones only, minus some. The sample yields fewer than 150,000 clones, roughly 90% seen once. Sequences were derived from peripheral blood, sampled 28 days after the second AZD1222 dose. The receptors were sampled from an adult who received the AZD1222 COVID-19 vaccine.

The gene calls are TRBV7-9 and TRBJ2-5, with D possibly TRBD1 on 5 matching bases. From germline, CDR1 is SEHNR and CDR2 FQNEAQ (reference sequence). Trimming pared 7 bases from V and 1 base from J, leaving 13 bases between. This CDR3 region has 14 residues. The CDR3 spells CASIPGHIQETQYF. The CDR3 DNA sequence: TGTGCCAGCATTCCTGGACACATCCAAGAGACCCAGTACTTC.

This chain links TRBV27 with TRBJ2-5; the match to TRBD1 covers 7 bases. V lost 8 bases and J lost 6; bases outside the gene matches: 6. This CDR3 has 12 amino acids. CDR1 and CDR2 (germline): MNHEY, SMNVEV (reference sequence). The CDR3, as DNA: TGTGCCAGCTTCGACAGGGTACAGACCCAGTACTTC. Protein: CASFDRVQTQYF.

V and J are TRBV6-6 and TRBJ2-4, with D perhaps matching TRBD2 (6 bases). The germline V and J ends were trimmed by 7 bases and 4 bases, with 14 bases remaining between them. This CDR3 is built from 14 residues. Looked up from germline, CDR1 is MNHNY and CDR2 is SVGAGI (reference sequence). The CDR3 here is CASTSGLKKNIQYF. The CDR3 DNA reads as TGTGCCAGCACATCGGGACTGAAAAAAAACATTCAGTACTTC.

The chain links TRBV4-3 to TRBJ1-1; possible D gene TRBD1, 6 bases. Between the trimmed V and J ends, which lost 5 bases and 0 bases, there was a span of 16 bases. The germline CDR1 and CDR2 sequences are LGHNA and YSLEER. CDR3 size: 16 residues. The CDR3 reads CASSKTDSQLNTEAFF. The DNA of the CDR3 is TGCGCCAGCAGCAAAACGGACAGCCAACTGAACACTGAAGCTTTCTTT.

This chain uses TRBV7-2 with TRBJ1-2; D possibly corresponds to TRBD1 (6 bases). CDR1 and CDR2 (germline): SGHTA, FQGNSA. CDR3 length equals 14 residues. The V gene lost 5 bases and the J gene lost 2 bases, with 12 bases spanning the gap. DNA of the CDR3: TGTGCCAGCAGCCAAGCACAGGGAAACTATGGCTACACCTTC. Translating gives CASSQAQGNYGYTF.

The chain links TRBV28 to TRBJ1-5; 8 bases are a match to TRBD1. The CDR3 is made up of 16 amino acids. CDR1 and CDR2 (germline): MDHEN, SYDVKM. V was clipped by 4 bases and J by 2 bases; unmatched bases: 7. The chain's CDR3 is CASSSRQGRGNQPQHF. Here the CDR3 DNA reads TGTGCCAGCAGTTCTCGACAGGGGAGGGGCAATCAGCCCCAGCATTTT.

This chain connects TRBV27 to TRBJ1-2, with D possibly being TRBD1 (5 bases). The CDR3 totals 14 residues. V lost 6 bases and J lost 3, with 14 bases in between. Germline loops: CDR1 MNHEY, CDR2 SMNVEV (reference sequence). CDR3: CASRPSGPDYGYTF. As DNA, the CDR3 is TGTGCCAGCAGACCCTCGGGGCCGGACTATGGCTACACCTTC.

The rearrangement joins TRBV5-1 to TRBJ1-3; 10 nucleotides match TRBD1. Germline V gene data show CDR1 as SGHRS and CDR2 as YFSETQ. V shed 1 base and J 2 bases; nucleotides not matched to a gene: 9. This CDR3 has 18 amino acids. Here the CDR3 DNA reads TGCGCCAGCAGCTTGCGGACAGGGGGGAGGTTAGCTGGAAACACCATATATTTT. Residues: CASSLRTGGRLAGNTIYF. Full variable domain (rest looked up from reference TRBV5-1 and TRBJ1-3): KAGVTQTPRYLIKTRGQQVTLSCSPISGHRSVSWYQQTPGQGLQFLFEYFSETQRNKGNFPGRFSGRQFSNSRSEMNVSTLELGDSALYLCASSLRTGGRLAGNTIYFGEGSWLTVV.

The chain links TRBV24-1 to TRBJ2-7, with 7 bases matching TRBD2. The CDR3 contains 13 residues. The ends lost 8 bases at V and 1 base at J; junction bases unmatched: 4. Per the germline V gene, CDR1 is KGHDR and CDR2 is SFDVKD. The CDR3 coding sequence is TGTGCCACCAACCCTAGCGGATCCTACGAGCAGTACTTC. It specifies CATNPSGSYEQYF.

CDR3 sequence reads: CASSTRWGPDTQYF. CDR3 sequence (DNA): TGTGCCAGTAGTACCCGGTGGGGCCCAGATACGCAGTATTTT. The chain is built from TRBV19 and TRBJ2-3, with a tentative D call TRBD1 (5 bases). Between the trimmed V and J ends, which lost 4 bases and 4 bases, there was a span of 12 bases. CDR3 length: 14 amino acids. Germline CDR1 reads LNHDA; CDR2 reads SQIVND (reference sequence).

This chain joins TRBV28 and TRBJ2-7; 7 bases match TRBD2. CDR3 length: 16 residues. Trimming cost V 4 bases and J 6 bases; bases outside gene matches: 15. The V gene's germline CDR1 is MDHEN and CDR2 SYDVKM. The DNA of the CDR3 is TGTGCCAGCAGTTCCCTCGTTCCGGGGGGTTGGGGCGAGCAGTACTTC. Its protein is CASSSLVPGGWGEQYF.

This chain uses TRBV4-3 with TRBJ1-2, with D possibly TRBD1 on 5 matching bases. Germline assignment: CDR1 LGHNA and CDR2 YSLEER. Trimming took off 0 bases at V and 5 bases at J, with 13 bases between the two ends. The CDR3 runs 15 residues. The CDR3 is CASSQDRAMGYGYTF. The CDR3 DNA sequence: TGCGCCAGCAGCCAAGACAGGGCTATGGGATATGGCTACACCTTC.

The chain joins TRBV12-3 or TRBV12-4 to TRBJ2-7; TRBD1 matches at 10 bases. The J segment lost 6 bases and the V segment lost 4 bases, leaving 3 bases of the junction unmatched. The CDR3 totals 13 residues. This chain's CDR3 is CASSSGTGVEQYF. In DNA, the CDR3 is TGTGCCAGCAGTTCCGGGACAGGGGTCGAGCAGTACTTC.

The chain is built from TRBV27 and TRBJ1-1; tentatively, D is TRBD1 (6 bases). From germline, CDR1 is MNHEY and CDR2 SMNVEV (reference sequence). The CDR3 is made up of 13 amino acids. V was cut by 3 bases and J by 4 bases, with 9 bases left in between. The CDR3 spells CASSFWGPTEAFF. Here the CDR3 DNA reads TGTGCCAGCAGTTTCTGGGGGCCCACTGAAGCTTTCTTT.

The V and J genes are TRBV18 and TRBJ1-4, with D possibly TRBD1 on 5 matching bases. Trimming removed 5 bases from V and 4 bases from J, with 14 bases in between. CDR3 length: 15 residues. CDR1 is KGHSH, CDR2 LQKENI, per germline. The CDR3 region is CASSAPGSGNEKLFF. DNA for the CDR3: TGTGCCAGCTCAGCCCCAGGGTCGGGTAATGAAAAACTGTTTTTT.

This clone has just a few counts. The rearrangement uses TRBV19 and TRBJ1-5; 8 nucleotides agree with TRBD1. This CDR3 region has 17 residues. CDR1 is LNHDA and CDR2 is SQIVND in the germline V gene (reference sequence). V gave up 2 bases and J gave up 3 bases; unmatched junction bases: 9. The CDR3 region is CASSISRGTGPNQPQHF. In nucleotides, the CDR3 is TGTGCCAGTAGTATATCGCGAGGGACAGGACCCAATCAGCCCCAGCATTTT. The full variable domain, with the rest looked up from reference TRBV19 and TRBJ1-5, is DGGITQSPKYLFRKEGQNVTLSCEQNLNHDAMYWYRQDPGQGLRLIYYSQIVNDFQKGDIAEGYSVSREKKESFPLTVTSAQKNPTAFYLCASSISRGTGPNQPQHFGDGTRLSIL.

V is TRBV24-1 and J is TRBJ2-2, with 8 bases that match TRBD1. The V segment lost 5 bases and the J segment 4 bases; nucleotides outside the gene matches: 5. Germline CDR1 and CDR2: KGHDR and SFDVKD. The CDR3 runs 15 residues. The CDR3 DNA follows: TGTGCCACCAGTGTGGGACAGGTGGCCACCGGGGAGCTGTTTTTT. Amino acids: CATSVGQVATGELFF.

With regard to this clone: Other DNA sequences in this sample translate to the same CDR3. The chain combines TRBV9 with TRBJ2-2; 7 nucleotides match TRBD2. The CDR3 length is 16 residues. The trim removed 0 bases at V and 2 bases at J, leaving 4 bases unmatched. Germline loops: CDR1 SGDLS, CDR2 YYNGEE. The CDR3 DNA sequence: TGTGCCAGCAGCGTAGTTTCGGGGGGAAACACCGGGGAGCTGTTTTTT. This sequence encodes CASSVVSGGNTGELFF.

This sequence joins TRBV18 and TRBJ2-7; possible D gene TRBD1, 5 bases. The CDR3 has 14 residues. The V gene lost 3 bases and the J gene lost 4 bases, with 13 bases spanning the gap. Germline CDR1 reads KGHSH; CDR2 reads LQKENI. CDR3 protein: CASSPTGAGYEQYV. The CDR3 region has the DNA TGTGCCAGCTCACCTACTGGGGCCGGTTACGAGCAGTACGTC.

The CDR3 region is CASSQTGGNEKLFF. CDR3 DNA: TGCGCCAGCAGCCAAACAGGGGGCAATGAAAAACTGTTTTTT. The V call is TRBV5-1, the J call TRBJ1-4; 9 bases match TRBD1. V shed 4 bases and J 5 bases; nucleotides not matched to a gene: 3. This CDR3 has 14 residues. The germline V gene has CDR1 SGHRS and CDR2 YFSETQ.

This clone occurred once. CDR3 in amino acids: CASSYSSGQGNQPQHF. CDR3 DNA sequence: TGTGCCAGCAGTTACTCGAGCGGGCAAGGCAATCAGCCCCAGCATTTT. The gene calls are TRBV6-2 or TRBV6-3 and TRBJ1-5; D not resolved. Trimming pared 0 bases from V and 2 bases from J, leaving 11 bases between. This CDR3 region has 16 residues. Germline V gene lookup returns CDR1 MNHEY and CDR2 SVGEGT.

V is TRBV19 and J is TRBJ2-1; 10 bases are a match to TRBD2. J gave up 4 bases and V 6 bases, and 6 bases lay outside the gene matches. The CDR3 covers 15 residues. Per the germline V gene, CDR1 is LNHDA and CDR2 is SQIVND (reference sequence). Here the CDR3 DNA reads TGTGCCAGTAGCCCCCCTAGCGGGGGTTACAATGAGCAGTTCTTC. Translating gives CASSPPSGGYNEQFF.

This clone was observed a single time. The gene calls are TRBV7-2 and TRBJ2-5; a weak D match, TRBD2 (7 bases). Trimming pared 4 bases from V and 4 bases from J, leaving 19 bases between. The germline gives CDR1 SGHTA, CDR2 FQGNSA. The CDR3 covers 16 residues. The CDR3 DNA follows: TGTGCCAGCAGCTCTGCTGGGGGGGGGCGTCGAGAGACCCAGTACTTC. This gives the protein CASSSAGGGRRETQYF.

The chain is built from TRBV2 and TRBJ1-4; D remains unclear. V lost 7 bases and J 7 bases, leaving 13 bases between the germline ends. The CDR3 is made up of 13 amino acids. The germline gives CDR1 SNHLY, CDR2 FYNNEI. Written as DNA, the CDR3 is TGTGCCAGCACTTCGGCCCCGGGTGAAAAACTGTTTTTT. Protein product: CASTSAPGEKLFF.

V and J are TRBV24-1 and TRBJ2-7; TRBD2 aligns across 8 bases. The CDR3 length is 12 residues. Losses at the gene ends were 9 bases for V and 7 bases for J; bases not matched to a gene: 7. CDR1 and CDR2 from the germline V gene are KGHDR and SFDVKD. The CDR3 protein is CATRGGSEEQYF. CDR3 bases: TGTGCCACCCGGGGGGGATCTGAAGAGCAGTACTTC.